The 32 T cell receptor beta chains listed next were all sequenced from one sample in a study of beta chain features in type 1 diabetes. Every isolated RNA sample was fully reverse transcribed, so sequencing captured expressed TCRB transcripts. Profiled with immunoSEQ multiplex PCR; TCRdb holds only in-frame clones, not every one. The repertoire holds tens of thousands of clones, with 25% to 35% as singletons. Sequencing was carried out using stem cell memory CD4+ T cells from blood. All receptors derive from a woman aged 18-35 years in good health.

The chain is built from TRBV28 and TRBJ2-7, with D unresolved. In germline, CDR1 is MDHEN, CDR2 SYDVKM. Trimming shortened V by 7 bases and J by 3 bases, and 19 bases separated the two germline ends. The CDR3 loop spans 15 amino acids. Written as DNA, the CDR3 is TGTGCCAGCAAACCCCAGGCCCCTTTAAGCTACGAGCAGTACTTC. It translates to CASKPQAPLSYEQYF.

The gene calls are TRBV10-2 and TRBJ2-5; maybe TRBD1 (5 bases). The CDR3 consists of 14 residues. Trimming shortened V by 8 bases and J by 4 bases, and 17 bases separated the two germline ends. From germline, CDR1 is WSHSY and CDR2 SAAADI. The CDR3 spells CASFDSGNGETQYF. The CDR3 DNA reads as TGCGCCAGCTTTGATTCAGGGAACGGAGAGACCCAGTACTTC.

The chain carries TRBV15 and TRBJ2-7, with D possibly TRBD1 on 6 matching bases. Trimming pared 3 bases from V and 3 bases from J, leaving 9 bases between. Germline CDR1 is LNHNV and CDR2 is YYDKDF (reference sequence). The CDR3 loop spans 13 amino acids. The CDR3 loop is CATSRDSFYEQYF. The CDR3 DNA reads TGTGCCACCAGCAGGGACAGTTTCTACGAGCAGTACTTC. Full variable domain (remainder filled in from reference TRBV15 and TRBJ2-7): DAMVIQNPRYQVTQFGKPVTLSCSQTLNHNVMYWYQQKSSQAPKLLFHYYDKDFNNEADTPDNFQSRRPNTSFCFLDIRSPGLGDTAMYLCATSRDSFYEQYFGPGTRLTVT.

CDR3 nucleotide sequence: TGTGCCAGCAGCTTTGGAGCGGGGGAAAACATTCAGTACTTC. Its protein product is CASSFGAGENIQYF. This chain links TRBV7-2 with TRBJ2-4; 8 bases fit TRBD2. The germline CDR1 and CDR2 sequences are SGHTA and FQGNSA. Trimming cost V 3 bases and J 5 bases; bases outside gene matches: 3. The CDR3 loop spans 14 amino acids. Combining the CDR3 with reference TRBV7-2 and TRBJ2-4 gives the whole variable domain GAGVSQSPSNKVTEKGKDVELRCDPISGHTALYWYRQSLGQGLEFLIYFQGNSAPDKSGLPSDRFSAERTGGSVSTLTIQRTQQEDSAVYLCASSFGAGENIQYFGAGTRLSVL.

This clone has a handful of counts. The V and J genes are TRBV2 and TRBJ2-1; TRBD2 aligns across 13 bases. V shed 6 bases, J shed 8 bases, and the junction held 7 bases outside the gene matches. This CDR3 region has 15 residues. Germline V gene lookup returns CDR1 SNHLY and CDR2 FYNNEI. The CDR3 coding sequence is TGTGCCAGCAGGGTACTAGCGGGAGGGCCATATGAGCAGTTCTTC. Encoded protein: CASRVLAGGPYEQFF.

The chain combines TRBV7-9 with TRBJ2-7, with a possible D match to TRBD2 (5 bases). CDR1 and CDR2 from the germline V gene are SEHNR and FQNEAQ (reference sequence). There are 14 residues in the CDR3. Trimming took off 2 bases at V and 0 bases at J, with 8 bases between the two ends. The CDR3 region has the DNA TGTGCCAGCAGCTTAAGCGGCCTCTCCTACGAGCAGTACTTC. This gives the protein CASSLSGLSYEQYF.

CDR3 amino acids: CASSSGLAGQETQYF. CDR3 DNA sequence: TGTGCCAGCAGCTCCGGACTAGCGGGCCAAGAGACCCAGTACTTC. The chain combines TRBV5-4 with TRBJ2-5; 11 bases are a match to TRBD2. J gave up 1 base and V 3 bases, and 2 bases lay outside the gene matches. This CDR3 has 15 residues. Germline V lookup: CDR1 SGHNT, CDR2 YYREEE (reference sequence).

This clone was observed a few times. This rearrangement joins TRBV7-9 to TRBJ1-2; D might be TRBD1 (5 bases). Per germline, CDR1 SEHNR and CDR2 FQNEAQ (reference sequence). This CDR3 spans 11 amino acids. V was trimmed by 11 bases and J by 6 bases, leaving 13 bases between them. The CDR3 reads CAWSRGDGYTF. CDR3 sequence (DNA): TGTGCCTGGTCCCGGGGGGATGGCTACACCTTC.

This CDR3 reads CASSEYGRRTVYGYTF. CDR3 DNA: TGTGCCAGCAGTGAATATGGACGGAGGACGGTCTATGGCTACACCTTC. This chain joins TRBV6-1 and TRBJ1-2; no reliable D call. Germline V CDR1 and CDR2: MNHNS, SASEGT. With 2 bases removed from V and 4 bases from J, the gap between germline ends came to 17 bases. The CDR3 is 16 residues long.

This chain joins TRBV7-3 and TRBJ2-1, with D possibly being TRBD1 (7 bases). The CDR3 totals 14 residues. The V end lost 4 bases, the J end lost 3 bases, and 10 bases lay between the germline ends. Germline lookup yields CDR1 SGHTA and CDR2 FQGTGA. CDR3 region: CASSSQGGYNEQFF. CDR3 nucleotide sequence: TGTGCCAGCAGCTCCCAGGGGGGCTACAATGAGCAGTTCTTC.

The CDR3 nucleotides read TGTGCCAGCAGCTTTAGTATGGAGGAGACCCAGTACTTC. Residues: CASSFSMEETQYF. The chain combines TRBV7-2 with TRBJ2-5; D is unresolved. This CDR3 spans 13 amino acids. Germline V gives CDR1 SGHTA, CDR2 FQGNSA. V was pared by 3 bases and J by 5 bases, with 10 bases between.

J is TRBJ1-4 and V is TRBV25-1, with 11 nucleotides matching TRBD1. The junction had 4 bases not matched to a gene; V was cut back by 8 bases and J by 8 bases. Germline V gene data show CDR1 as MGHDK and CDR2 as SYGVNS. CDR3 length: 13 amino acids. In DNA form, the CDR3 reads TGTGCCAGCTTGGACAGGGGGCGAGAAAAACTGTTTTTT. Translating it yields CASLDRGREKLFF.

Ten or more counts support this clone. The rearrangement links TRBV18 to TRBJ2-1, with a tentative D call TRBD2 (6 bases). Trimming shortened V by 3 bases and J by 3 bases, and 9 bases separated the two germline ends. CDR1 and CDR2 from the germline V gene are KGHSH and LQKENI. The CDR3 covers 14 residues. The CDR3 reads CASSPRENYNEQFF. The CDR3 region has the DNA TGTGCCAGCTCACCGCGGGAAAACTACAATGAGCAGTTCTTC.

For the CDR3, the DNA is TGTGCCAGCAGCGTAGGGTCGATTCGGGATACGCAGTATTTT. Residues: CASSVGSIRDTQYF. J is TRBJ2-3 and V is TRBV9, with no clear D. The germline V and J ends were trimmed by 0 bases and 6 bases, with 11 bases remaining between them. The germline V gene has CDR1 SGDLS and CDR2 YYNGEE. CDR3 length: 14 residues.

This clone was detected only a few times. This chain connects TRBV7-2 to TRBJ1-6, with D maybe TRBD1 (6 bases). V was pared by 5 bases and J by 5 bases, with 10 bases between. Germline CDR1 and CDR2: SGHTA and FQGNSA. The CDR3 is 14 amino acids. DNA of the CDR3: TGTGCCAGCAGCCTTCGACAGGATAATTCACCCCTCCACTTT. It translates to CASSLRQDNSPLHF. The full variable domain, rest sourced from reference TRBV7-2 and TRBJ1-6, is GAGVSQSPSNKVTEKGKDVELRCDPISGHTALYWYRQSLGQGLEFLIYFQGNSAPDKSGLPSDRFSAERTGGSVSTLTIQRTQQEDSAVYLCASSLRQDNSPLHFGNGTRLTVT.

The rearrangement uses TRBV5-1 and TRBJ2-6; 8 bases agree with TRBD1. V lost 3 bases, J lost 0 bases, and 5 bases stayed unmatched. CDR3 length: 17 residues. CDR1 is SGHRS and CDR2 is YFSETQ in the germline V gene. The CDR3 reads CASSSDRGSSGANVLTF. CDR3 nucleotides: TGCGCCAGCAGCTCTGACAGGGGAAGCTCTGGGGCCAACGTCCTGACTTTC.

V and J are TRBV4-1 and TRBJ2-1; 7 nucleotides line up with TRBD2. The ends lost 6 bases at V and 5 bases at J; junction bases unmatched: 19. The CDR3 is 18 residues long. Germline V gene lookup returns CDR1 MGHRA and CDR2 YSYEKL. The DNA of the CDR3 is TGCGCCAGCAGTCACAAAGCGCCGGAGACTAGCCGGAACAATGAGCAGTTCTTC. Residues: CASSHKAPETSRNNEQFF.

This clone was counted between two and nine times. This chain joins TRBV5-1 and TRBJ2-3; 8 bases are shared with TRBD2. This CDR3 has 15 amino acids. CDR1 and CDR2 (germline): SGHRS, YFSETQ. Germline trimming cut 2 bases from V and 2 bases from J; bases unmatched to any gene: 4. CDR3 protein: CASSLISGNTDTQYF. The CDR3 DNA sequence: TGCGCCAGCAGCTTAATTAGCGGGAACACAGATACGCAGTATTTT.

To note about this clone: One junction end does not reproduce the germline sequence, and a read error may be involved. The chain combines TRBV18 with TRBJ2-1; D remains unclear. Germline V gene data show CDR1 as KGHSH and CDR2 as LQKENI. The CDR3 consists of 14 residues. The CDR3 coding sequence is TGTACCAGCTCACGGAGTAGCTCCTACAATGAGCAGTTCTTC. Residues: CTSSRSSSYNEQFF.

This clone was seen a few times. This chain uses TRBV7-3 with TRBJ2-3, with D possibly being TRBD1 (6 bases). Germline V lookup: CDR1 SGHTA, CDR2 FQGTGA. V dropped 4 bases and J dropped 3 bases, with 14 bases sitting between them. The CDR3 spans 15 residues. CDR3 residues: CASSSTGHQTDTQYF. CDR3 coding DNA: TGTGCCAGCAGCTCAACGGGACACCAAACAGATACGCAGTATTTT. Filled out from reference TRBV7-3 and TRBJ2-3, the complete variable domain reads GAGVSQTPSNKVTEKGKYVELRCDPISGHTALYWYRQSLGQGPEFLIYFQGTGAADDSGLPNDRFFAVRPEGSVSTLKIQRTERGDSAVYLCASSSTGHQTDTQYFGPGTRLTVL.

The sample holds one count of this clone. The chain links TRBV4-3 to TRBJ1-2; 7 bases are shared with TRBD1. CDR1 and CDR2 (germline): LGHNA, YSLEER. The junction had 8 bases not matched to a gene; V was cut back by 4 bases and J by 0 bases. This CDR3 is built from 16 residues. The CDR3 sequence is CASSRLGTEANYGYTF. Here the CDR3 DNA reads TGCGCCAGCAGCCGACTTGGGACAGAAGCTAACTATGGCTACACCTTC.

Here the CDR3 reads CASSQLSQNTGELFF. As DNA, the CDR3 is TGCGCCAGCAGCCAACTCTCACAAAACACCGGGGAGCTGTTTTTT. The chain combines TRBV4-1 with TRBJ2-2; D is ambiguous. The CDR3 totals 15 residues. Per the germline V gene, CDR1 is MGHRA and CDR2 is YSYEKL. The V end was cut by 2 bases, the J end by 2 bases, with 9 bases between.

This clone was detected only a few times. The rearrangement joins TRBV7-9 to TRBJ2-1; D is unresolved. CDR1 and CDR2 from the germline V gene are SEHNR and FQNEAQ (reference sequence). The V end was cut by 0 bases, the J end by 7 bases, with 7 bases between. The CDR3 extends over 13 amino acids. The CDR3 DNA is TGTGCCAGCAGCTTAGCTGTGGAGAATGAGCAGTTCTTC. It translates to CASSLAVENEQFF.

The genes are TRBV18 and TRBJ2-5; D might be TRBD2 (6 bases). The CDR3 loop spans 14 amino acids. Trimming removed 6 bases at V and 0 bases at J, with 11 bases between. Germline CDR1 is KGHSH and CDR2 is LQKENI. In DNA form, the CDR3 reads TGTGCCAGCTCGTTAGCGGTTTACCAAGAGACCCAGTACTTC. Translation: CASSLAVYQETQYF.

The chain's CDR3 is CASSGRLAGVRHEQFF. The CDR3, as DNA: TGTGCCAGCAGCGGCAGACTAGCGGGGGTTCGGCATGAGCAGTTCTTC. The chain couples TRBV11-2 to TRBJ2-1; 12 bases align to TRBD2. The CDR3 runs 16 residues. Germline V gene sequence: CDR1 SGHAT, CDR2 FQNNGV. Losses at the gene ends were 5 bases for V and 8 bases for J; bases not matched to a gene: 10.

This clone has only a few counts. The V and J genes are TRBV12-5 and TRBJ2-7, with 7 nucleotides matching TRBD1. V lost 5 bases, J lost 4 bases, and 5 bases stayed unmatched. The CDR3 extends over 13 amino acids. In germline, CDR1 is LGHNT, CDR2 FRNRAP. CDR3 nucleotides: TGTGCTAGTGGTCTCGACAGGGATTACGAGCAGTACTTC. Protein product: CASGLDRDYEQYF.

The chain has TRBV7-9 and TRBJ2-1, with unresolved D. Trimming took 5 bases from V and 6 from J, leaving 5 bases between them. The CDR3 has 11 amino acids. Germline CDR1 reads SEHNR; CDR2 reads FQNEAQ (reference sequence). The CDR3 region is CASSPRNEQFF. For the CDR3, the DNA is TGTGCCAGCAGCCCCCGCAATGAGCAGTTCTTC.

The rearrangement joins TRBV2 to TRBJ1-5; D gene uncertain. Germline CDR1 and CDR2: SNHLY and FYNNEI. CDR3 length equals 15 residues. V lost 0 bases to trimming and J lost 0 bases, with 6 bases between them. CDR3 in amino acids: CASSEAGLSNQPQHF. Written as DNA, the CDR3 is TGTGCCAGCAGTGAAGCTGGACTTAGCAATCAGCCCCAGCATTTT.

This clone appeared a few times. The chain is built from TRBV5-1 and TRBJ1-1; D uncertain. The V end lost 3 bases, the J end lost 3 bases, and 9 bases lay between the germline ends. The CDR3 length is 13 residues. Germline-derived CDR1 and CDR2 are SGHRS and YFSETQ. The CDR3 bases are TGCGCCAGCAGCTCAACAGTAGACACTGAAGCTTTCTTT. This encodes CASSSTVDTEAFF.

This CDR3 reads CASSLTGSTDTQYF. CDR3 in DNA: TGCGCCAGCAGCTTGACAGGATCCACAGATACGCAGTATTTT. V usage is TRBV5-1 and J usage is TRBJ2-3; D possibly corresponds to TRBD1 (5 bases). Germline V gives CDR1 SGHRS, CDR2 YFSETQ. Between the trimmed V and J ends, which lost 1 base and 2 bases, there was a span of 8 bases. This CDR3 has 14 amino acids.

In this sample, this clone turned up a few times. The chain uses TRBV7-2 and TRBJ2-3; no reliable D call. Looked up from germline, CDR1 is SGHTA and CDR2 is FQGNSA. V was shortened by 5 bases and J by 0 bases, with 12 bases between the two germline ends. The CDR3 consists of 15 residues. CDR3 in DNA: TGTGCCAGCAGCGTAGGCAGGATTAGCACAGATACGCAGTATTTT. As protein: CASSVGRISTDTQYF.

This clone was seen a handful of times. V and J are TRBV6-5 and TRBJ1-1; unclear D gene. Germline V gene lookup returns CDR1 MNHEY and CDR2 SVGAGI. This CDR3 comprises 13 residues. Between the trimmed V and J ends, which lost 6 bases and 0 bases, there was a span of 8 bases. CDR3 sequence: CASSLQLNTEAFF. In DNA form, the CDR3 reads TGTGCCAGCAGCCTACAGCTGAACACTGAAGCTTTCTTT.